This T cell receptor (beta chain) came from a study of blood T cell repertoires in COVID-19. This CDR3 region has 15 residues. Germline trimming cut 4 bases from V and 6 bases from J; bases unmatched to any gene: 9. Germline CDR1 reads LGHDT; CDR2 reads YNNKEL (reference sequence). Libraries were prepared by immunoSEQ multiplex PCR; TCRdb keeps only in-frame clonotypes and omits some of them. Of 95,000 to 150,000 clones in the sample, under 80% were seen once. The sequence derives from a man between 65 and 80 years old with acute or convalescent COVID-19. The sample was peripheral blood. The chain couples TRBV3-1 (or the pseudogene TRBV3-2) to TRBJ1-5; 7 positions agree with TRBD1. The chain's CDR3 is CASSPPQGGSQPQHF. The CDR3 coding sequence is TGTGCCAGCAGCCCTCCTCAGGGGGGTAGTCAGCCCCAGCATTTT.